The T cell receptor beta chain described here comes from a study of OX40 agonist ivuxolimab in advanced cancers. Study details: A male proportion of approximately 80% was recorded, with mean age about 62 years and range 23 to 79. Eligibility rules accepted prior anti-PD-1, anti-PD-L1 or anti-CTLA-4 therapy, and 30% to 40% had some.

Individuals having autoimmune disease history or systemic immunosuppression were not enrolled. As regards this clone: What it binds is not known.

The CDR3 contains 12 residues. Trimming removed 2 bases at V and 4 bases at J, with 7 bases between. Germline CDR1 SGHDT, CDR2 YYEEEE. Generated by immunoSEQ multiplex PCR, the TCRdb table keeps only in-frame clones and is missing some. Seen here are 20,000 to 25,000 clones, 75% to 90% observed once, and the top ten hold approximately 35%. Study results and limitations: Circulating CD4+ and CD8+ T cells showed clonal expansion by week 6 at 0.1 to 3.0 mg/kg.

This chain connects TRBV5-6 to TRBJ2-7; unclear D gene. Material: CD4+ or CD8+ T cells sorted from blood, obtained in a trial of the OX40 agonist ivuxolimab. The sequence was collected from an adult with an advanced solid tumor such as melanoma, head and neck, liver or kidney cancer. CDR3 region: CASSFGDYEQYF. The CDR3 DNA follows: TGTGCCAGCAGCTTTGGCGATTACGAGCAGTACTTC. The full variable domain, its missing parts supplied by reference TRBV5-6 and TRBJ2-7, is DAGVTQSPTHLIKTRGQQVTLRCSPKSGHDTVSWYQQALGQGPQFIFQYYEEEERQRGNFPDRFSGHQFPNYSSELNVNALLLGDSALYLCASSFGDYEQYFGPGTRLTVT.